Below are 16 T cell receptor beta chains sequenced from a single sample in a study of T cell repertoires in cytomegalovirus infection. TCRdb independently ran MiXCR on the reads; one entry per CDR3 protein. The sample includes about 570,000 distinct CDR3 sequences, around 40% of them seen just once. These TCRs' antigens remain unknown. Material: cultured PBMCs, obtained from culture after CMV antigen stimulation. The receptors derive from a human donor in good health (CMV status not recorded). Some clones in this sample may be carry-over from other donors' samples.

CDR3: CSARDAAGGAYEQYF. DNA for the CDR3: TGCAGTGCTAGAGACGCAGCGGGGGGGGCCTACGAGCAGTACTTC. The rearrangement links TRBV20-1 to TRBJ2-7; 10 positions match TRBD2. CDR3 length: 15 amino acids. After removal of 0 bases from V and 2 bases from J, the junction contained 4 bases not matched to a gene. Germline values: CDR1 DFQATT, CDR2 SNEGSKA (reference sequence).

The rearrangement links TRBV19 to TRBJ2-5; D not certain. Trimming removed 2 bases at V and 4 bases at J, with 8 bases between. This CDR3 spans 13 amino acids. The germline V gene encodes CDR1 LNHDA and CDR2 SQIVND (reference sequence). CDR3 region: CASSITSRETQYF. In DNA, the CDR3 is TGTGCCAGTAGTATAACATCCCGAGAGACCCAGTACTTC.

The chain uses TRBV11-1 and TRBJ2-1, with D possibly matching TRBD2 (5 bases). Looked up from germline, CDR1 is SGHAT and CDR2 is FQDESV (reference sequence). V gave up 0 bases and J gave up 2 bases, with 11 bases separating them. This CDR3 spans 16 amino acids. The DNA for the CDR3 is TGTGCCAGCAGCTTAGCCGCGGGTACAACCTACAATGAGCAGTTCTTC. Translating it yields CASSLAAGTTYNEQFF.

This clonotype was picked up a small number of times. The rearrangement uses TRBV7-8 and TRBJ2-7; D is perhaps TRBD1 (6 bases). The CDR3 length is 13 residues. Germline V gene data show CDR1 as SGHVS and CDR2 as FQNEAQ. V lost 5 bases to trimming and J lost 4 bases, with 12 bases between them. CDR3 in amino acids: CASSPGHQYEQYF. The CDR3 DNA is TGTGCCAGCAGCCCGGGACACCAATACGAGCAGTACTTC.

This clonotype was detected a few times. The rearrangement links TRBV7-8 to TRBJ1-5; D not certain. Germline V gene lookup returns CDR1 SGHVS and CDR2 FQNEAQ. V lost 0 bases to trimming and J lost 16 bases, with 13 bases between them. The CDR3 extends over 12 amino acids. The CDR3 coding sequence is TGTGCCAGCAGCTTAGCCCTAGGGCGAATACATTTT. Protein: CASSLALGRIHF.

The V call is TRBV20-1, the J call TRBJ2-5; TRBD2 is a possible D gene (6 bases). Per the germline V gene, CDR1 is DFQATT and CDR2 is SNEGSKA (reference sequence). V was cut by 5 bases and J by 3 bases, with 13 bases left in between. This CDR3 is 13 amino acids long. The chain's CDR3 is CSAGEAAEETQYF. In DNA form, the CDR3 reads TGCAGTGCTGGGGAGGCGGCGGAAGAGACCCAGTACTTC.

This clonotype was detected only a few times. The V gene is TRBV7-2, the J gene TRBJ2-3; 9 bases are shared with TRBD2. Trimming at V came to 3 bases and at J to 6 bases, leaving 7 bases not matched to a gene. Looked up from germline, CDR1 is SGHTA and CDR2 is FQGNSA. CDR3 length equals 15 residues. The CDR3 reads CASSFYSGSGDTQYF. CDR3 sequence (DNA): TGTGCCAGCAGCTTTTATAGCGGGAGTGGGGATACGCAGTATTTT.

J is TRBJ1-2 and V is TRBV5-6; D is unclear. CDR3 length: 14 residues. CDR1 and CDR2 from the germline V gene are SGHDT and YYEEEE. The germline V and J ends were trimmed by 0 bases and 5 bases, with 11 bases remaining between them. The CDR3 spells CASSLGAGSYGYTF. In nucleotides, the CDR3 is TGTGCCAGCAGCTTGGGTGCAGGATCTTATGGCTACACCTTC.

The CDR3 sequence: CASSQILDTQYF. Written as DNA, the CDR3 is TGCGCCAGCAGCCAAATCTTGGATACGCAGTATTTT. The genes are TRBV4-1 and TRBJ2-3; D not certain. Looked up from germline, CDR1 is MGHRA and CDR2 is YSYEKL. V lost 2 bases and J lost 6, with 6 bases in between. There are 12 residues in the CDR3.

This clonotype was recorded a few times. The V gene is TRBV20-1, the J gene TRBJ2-1; 9 bases fit TRBD2. The germline V gene encodes CDR1 DFQATT and CDR2 SNEGSKA (reference sequence). V lost 6 bases and J lost 3; bases outside the gene matches: 3. There are 13 residues in the CDR3. CDR3 sequence reads: CSAKLAGYNEQFF. CDR3 bases: TGCAGTGCCAAACTAGCGGGCTACAATGAGCAGTTCTTC.

The genes are TRBV20-1 and TRBJ2-5; 10 bases agree with TRBD2. The CDR3 spans 16 residues. CDR1 DFQATT and CDR2 SNEGSKA come from the germline V gene (reference sequence). With 0 bases clipped from V and 5 bases from J, the junction kept 9 bases outside the gene matches. CDR3 loop: CSARDSASGGRETQYF. DNA for the CDR3: TGCAGTGCTAGAGATTCGGCTAGCGGGGGCCGGGAGACCCAGTACTTC.

The chain recombines TRBV2 with TRBJ2-5; D might be TRBD1 (6 bases). The CDR3 is 13 amino acids. Germline V gives CDR1 SNHLY, CDR2 FYNNEI. Trimming pared 5 bases from V and 5 bases from J, leaving 12 bases between. The CDR3 nucleotides are TGTGCCAGCAGTCTCTCTAGGGGGGAGACCCAGTACTTC. Its translation: CASSLSRGETQYF.

This chain connects TRBV20-1 to TRBJ1-6; the match to TRBD1 covers 8 bases. CDR1 and CDR2 from the germline V gene are DFQATT and SNEGSKA (reference sequence). The CDR3 totals 13 residues. V dropped 6 bases and J dropped 7; count of bases not matched to a gene: 5. The CDR3 protein is CSAPGQANSPLHF. CDR3 nucleotides: TGCAGTGCCCCGGGACAGGCAAATTCACCCCTCCACTTT.

This rearrangement joins TRBV7-2 to TRBJ1-2; D remains unclear. V lost 6 bases, J lost 8 bases, and 19 bases lay in between. Germline V gene data show CDR1 as SGHTA and CDR2 as FQGNSA. This CDR3 is built from 14 residues. The CDR3 spells CASRLTGIVGGYTF. CDR3 in DNA: TGTGCCAGCAGACTCACGGGGATTGTTGGCGGCTACACCTTC.

This chain joins TRBV2 and TRBJ2-2, with D maybe TRBD2 (6 bases). Looked up from germline, CDR1 is SNHLY and CDR2 is FYNNEI. The CDR3 covers 13 residues. The ends were cut back, 6 bases at V and 6 bases at J, with 11 bases in the middle. CDR3 DNA: TGTGCCAGCAGGGAGGGTTCTGCCGGGGAGCTGTTTTTT. This codes for CASREGSAGELFF. The whole variable domain, remainder taken from reference TRBV2 and TRBJ2-2, is EPEVTQTPSHQVTQMGQEVILRCVPISNHLYFYWYRQILGQKVEFLVSFYNNEISEKSEIFDDQFSVERPDGSNFTLKIRSTKLEDSAMYFCASREGSAGELFFGEGSRLTVL.

This chain links TRBV11-3 with TRBJ1-1, with D possibly being TRBD1 (6 bases). V lost 4 bases and J 2 bases, leaving 14 bases between the germline ends. The CDR3 spans 15 residues. The V gene's germline CDR1 is SGHNT and CDR2 YENEEA. CDR3 DNA sequence: TGTGCCAGCAGCTCCGCCGCACAGGGTAACACTGAAGCTTTCTTT. As protein: CASSSAAQGNTEAFF.